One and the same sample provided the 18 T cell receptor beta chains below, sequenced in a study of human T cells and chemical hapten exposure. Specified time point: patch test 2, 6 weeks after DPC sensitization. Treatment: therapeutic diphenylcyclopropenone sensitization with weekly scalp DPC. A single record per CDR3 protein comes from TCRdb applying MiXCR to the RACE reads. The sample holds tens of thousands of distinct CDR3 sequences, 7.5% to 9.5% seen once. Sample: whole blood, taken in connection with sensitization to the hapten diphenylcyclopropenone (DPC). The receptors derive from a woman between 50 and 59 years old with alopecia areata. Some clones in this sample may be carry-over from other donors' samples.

The CDR3 loop reads CSVEGGRADTQYF. The CDR3 coding sequence is TGCAGCGTTGAAGGGGGCAGGGCAGATACGCAGTATTTT. This chain joins TRBV29-1 and TRBJ2-3; D perhaps matches TRBD1 (5 bases). V was cut by 1 base and J by 4 bases, with 9 bases left in between. The germline gives CDR1 SQVTM, CDR2 ANQGSEA. This CDR3 region has 13 residues.

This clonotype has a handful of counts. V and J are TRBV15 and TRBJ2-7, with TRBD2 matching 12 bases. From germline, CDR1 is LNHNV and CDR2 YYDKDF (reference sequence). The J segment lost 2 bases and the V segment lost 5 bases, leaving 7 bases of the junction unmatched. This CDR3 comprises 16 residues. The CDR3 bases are TGTGCCACCAGCTCTAGACTAGCGGGGGATGCCTACGAGCAGTACTTC. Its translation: CATSSRLAGDAYEQYF.

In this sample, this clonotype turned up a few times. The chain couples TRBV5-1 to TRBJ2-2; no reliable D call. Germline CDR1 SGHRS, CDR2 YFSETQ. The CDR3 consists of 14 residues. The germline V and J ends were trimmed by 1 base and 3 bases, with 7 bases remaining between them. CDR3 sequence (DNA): TGCGCCAGCAGCTTGAGGACGGACACCGGGGAGCTGTTTTTT. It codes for CASSLRTDTGELFF.

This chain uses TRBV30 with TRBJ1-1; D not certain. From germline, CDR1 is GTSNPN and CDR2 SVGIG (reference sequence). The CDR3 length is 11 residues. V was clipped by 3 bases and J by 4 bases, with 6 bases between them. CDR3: CAWSLSTEAFF. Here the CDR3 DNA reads TGTGCCTGGAGCCTCAGCACTGAAGCTTTCTTT. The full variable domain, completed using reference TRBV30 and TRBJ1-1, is SQTIHQWPATLVQPVGSPLSLECTVEGTSNPNLYWYRQAAGRGLQLLFYSVGIGQISSEVPQNLSASRPQDRQFILSSKKLLLSDSGFYLCAWSLSTEAFFGQGTRLTVV.

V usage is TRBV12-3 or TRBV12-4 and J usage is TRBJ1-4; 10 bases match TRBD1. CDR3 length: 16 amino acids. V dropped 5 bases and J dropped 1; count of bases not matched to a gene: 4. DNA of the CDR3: TGTGCCAGCAGTCCGGGGACAGGGGTAACTAATGAAAAACTGTTTTTT. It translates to CASSPGTGVTNEKLFF.

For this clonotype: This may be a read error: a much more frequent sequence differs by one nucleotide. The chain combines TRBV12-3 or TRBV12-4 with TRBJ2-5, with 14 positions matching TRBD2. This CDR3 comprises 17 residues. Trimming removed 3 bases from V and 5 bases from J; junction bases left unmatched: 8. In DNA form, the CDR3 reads TGTGCCAGCAGTTTCGGCCTCGGGACTAGCGGGAGTGAGACCCAGTACTTC. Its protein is CASSFGLGTSGSETQYF.

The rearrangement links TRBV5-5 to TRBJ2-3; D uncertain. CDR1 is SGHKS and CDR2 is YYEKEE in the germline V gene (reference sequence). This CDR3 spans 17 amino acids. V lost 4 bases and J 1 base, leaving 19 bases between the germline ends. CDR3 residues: CASSPGLGIGGTDTQYF. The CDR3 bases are TGTGCCAGCAGCCCCGGCCTGGGGATTGGAGGCACAGATACGCAGTATTTT.

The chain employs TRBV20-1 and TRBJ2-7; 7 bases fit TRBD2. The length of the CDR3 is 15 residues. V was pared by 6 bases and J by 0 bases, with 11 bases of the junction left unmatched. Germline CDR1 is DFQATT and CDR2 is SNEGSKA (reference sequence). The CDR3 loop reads CSAGGRAGNSYEQYF. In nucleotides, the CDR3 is TGCAGTGCCGGAGGGCGAGCGGGAAACTCCTACGAGCAGTACTTC.

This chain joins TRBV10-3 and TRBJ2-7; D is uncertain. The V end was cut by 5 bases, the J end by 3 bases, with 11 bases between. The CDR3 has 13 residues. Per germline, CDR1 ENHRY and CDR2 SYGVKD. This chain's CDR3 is CAISRPGIYEQYF. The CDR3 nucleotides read TGTGCCATCAGTCGACCAGGAATCTACGAGCAGTACTTC.

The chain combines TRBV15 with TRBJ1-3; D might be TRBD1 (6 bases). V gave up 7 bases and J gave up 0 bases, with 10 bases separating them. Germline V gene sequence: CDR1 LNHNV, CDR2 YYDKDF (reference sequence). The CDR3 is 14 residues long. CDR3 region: CATKGEPSGNTIYF. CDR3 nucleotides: TGTGCCACCAAGGGGGAACCCTCTGGAAACACCATATATTTT.

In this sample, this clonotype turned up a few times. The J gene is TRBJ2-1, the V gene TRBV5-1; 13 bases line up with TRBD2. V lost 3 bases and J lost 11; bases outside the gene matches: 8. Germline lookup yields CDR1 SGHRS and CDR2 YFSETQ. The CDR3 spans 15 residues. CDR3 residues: CASSSSTSGRTKQFF. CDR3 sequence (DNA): TGCGCCAGCAGCTCCTCGACTAGCGGGAGGACCAAGCAGTTCTTC. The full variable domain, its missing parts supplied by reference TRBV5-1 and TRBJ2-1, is KAGVTQTPRYLIKTRGQQVTLSCSPISGHRSVSWYQQTPGQGLQFLFEYFSETQRNKGNFPGRFSGRQFSNSRSEMNVSTLELGDSALYLCASSSSTSGRTKQFFGPGTRLTVL.

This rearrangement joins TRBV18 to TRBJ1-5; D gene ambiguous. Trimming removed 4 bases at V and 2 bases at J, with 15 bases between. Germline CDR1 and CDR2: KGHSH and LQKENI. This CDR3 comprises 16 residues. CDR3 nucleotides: TGTGCCAGCTCACACGGCAGTGTGTACGGCAATCAGCCCCAGCATTTT. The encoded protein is CASSHGSVYGNQPQHF.

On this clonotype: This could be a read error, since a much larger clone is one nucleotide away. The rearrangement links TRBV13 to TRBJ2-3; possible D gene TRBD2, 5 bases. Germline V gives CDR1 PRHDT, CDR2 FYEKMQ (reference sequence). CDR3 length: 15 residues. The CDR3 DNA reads TGTGCCAGCAGCCTCCGAGGACCTAGCACAGATACGCAGTGTTTT. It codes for CASSLRGPSTDTQCF.

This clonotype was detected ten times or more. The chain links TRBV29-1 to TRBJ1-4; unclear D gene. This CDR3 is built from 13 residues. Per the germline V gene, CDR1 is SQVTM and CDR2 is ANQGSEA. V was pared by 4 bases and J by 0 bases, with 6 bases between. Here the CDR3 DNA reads TGCAGCGTTGTTCAGGCAACTAATGAAAAACTGTTTTTT. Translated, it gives CSVVQATNEKLFF.

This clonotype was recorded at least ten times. DNA of the CDR3: TGTGCCAGCAGTACAGGGCCTTACGAGCAGTACTTC. Translated: CASSTGPYEQYF. The V and J genes are TRBV6-6 and TRBJ2-7; tentatively, D is TRBD1 (6 bases). V was cut by 5 bases and J by 4 bases, with 9 bases left in between. The CDR3 covers 12 residues. The V gene's germline CDR1 is MNHNY and CDR2 SVGAGI (reference sequence).

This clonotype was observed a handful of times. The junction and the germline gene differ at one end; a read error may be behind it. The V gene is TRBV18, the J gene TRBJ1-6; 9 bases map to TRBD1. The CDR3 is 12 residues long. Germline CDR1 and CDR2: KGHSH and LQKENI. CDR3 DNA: TGTGCCAGTTCACAGGGGGCATCACCCCTCCACTTT. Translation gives CASSQGASPLHF.

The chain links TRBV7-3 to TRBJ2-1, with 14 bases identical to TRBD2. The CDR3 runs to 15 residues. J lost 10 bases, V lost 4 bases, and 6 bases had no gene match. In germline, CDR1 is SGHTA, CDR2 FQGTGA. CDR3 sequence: CASSWTSGGLGEQFF. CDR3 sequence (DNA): TGTGCCAGCAGCTGGACTAGCGGGGGGTTAGGGGAGCAGTTCTTC.

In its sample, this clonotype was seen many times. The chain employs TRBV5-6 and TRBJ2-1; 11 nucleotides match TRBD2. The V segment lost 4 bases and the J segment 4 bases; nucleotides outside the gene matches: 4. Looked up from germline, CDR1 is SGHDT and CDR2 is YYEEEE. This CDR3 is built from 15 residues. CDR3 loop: CASSPGTSGYNEQFF. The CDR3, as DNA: TGTGCCAGCAGCCCTGGGACTAGCGGTTACAATGAGCAGTTCTTC.